The 5 T cell receptor beta chains below were found in one sample sequenced in a study of blood T cell repertoires in COVID-19. Some clones are missing from TCRdb's copy, which holds only in-frame ones; the method was immunoSEQ multiplex PCR. The sample records about 480,000 clones, 80% to 90% being singletons. The sample taken for sequencing was peripheral blood. These TCRs come from a man aged 18 to 30 with COVID-19, enrolled during active disease.

The chain couples TRBV9 to TRBJ2-2; TRBD2 aligns across 8 bases. The CDR3 has 15 amino acids. J was trimmed by 6 bases and V by 4 bases; bases with no gene match: 8. CDR1 is SGDLS, CDR2 YYNGEE, per germline. The CDR3 is CASSPRTSSPGELFF. The CDR3 bases are TGTGCCAGCAGCCCCCGGACTAGCTCCCCCGGGGAGCTGTTTTTT.

This clone was seen only a few times. The V call is TRBV11-3, the J call TRBJ2-1, with 9 bases lining up with TRBD1. The germline gives CDR1 SGHNT, CDR2 YENEEA. V was clipped by 5 bases and J by 7 bases; unmatched bases: 9. The CDR3 sequence is 15 residues long. The CDR3 loop reads CASSVTGGAGNEQFF. The DNA of the CDR3 is TGTGCCAGCAGCGTAACAGGGGGCGCAGGGAATGAGCAGTTCTTC.

The chain uses TRBV19 and TRBJ1-1, with 10 bases matching TRBD1. The CDR3 runs to 15 residues. Per germline, CDR1 LNHDA and CDR2 SQIVND (reference sequence). V dropped 6 bases and J dropped 8; count of bases not matched to a gene: 12. CDR3 sequence reads: CASRSPTGGSKEAFF. The CDR3 DNA reads as TGTGCCAGTAGATCACCGACAGGGGGCTCTAAGGAAGCTTTCTTT.

This clone showed up just once. J is TRBJ1-1 and V is TRBV11-3; D call uncertain. In germline, CDR1 is SGHNT, CDR2 YENEEA. CDR3 length: 14 residues. Trimming took 6 bases from V and 1 from J, leaving 12 bases between them. CDR3 DNA sequence: TGTGCCAGCAGGTATCCGGGAGGGAACACTGAAGCTTTCTTT. Translation: CASRYPGGNTEAFF.

The chain uses TRBV25-1 and TRBJ2-2; the D gene is possibly TRBD1 (6 bases). The germline CDR1 and CDR2 sequences are MGHDK and SYGVNS. The germline V and J ends were trimmed by 5 bases and 0 bases, with 7 bases remaining between them. The length of the CDR3 is 14 residues. CDR3 protein: CASSRTANTGELFF. The CDR3 DNA reads TGTGCCAGCAGTAGGACAGCGAACACCGGGGAGCTGTTTTTT.